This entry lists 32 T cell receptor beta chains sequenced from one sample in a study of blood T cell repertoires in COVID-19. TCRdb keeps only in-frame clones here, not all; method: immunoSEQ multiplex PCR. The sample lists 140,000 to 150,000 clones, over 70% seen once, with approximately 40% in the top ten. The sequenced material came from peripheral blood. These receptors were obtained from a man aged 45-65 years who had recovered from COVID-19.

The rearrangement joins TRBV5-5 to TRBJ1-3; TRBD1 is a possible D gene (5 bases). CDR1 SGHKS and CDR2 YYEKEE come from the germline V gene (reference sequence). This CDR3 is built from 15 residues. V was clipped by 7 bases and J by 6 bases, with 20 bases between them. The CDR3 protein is CASQRLEGLQNTIYF. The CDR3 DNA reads TGTGCCAGCCAACGTCTGGAGGGGTTGCAAAACACCATATATTTT.

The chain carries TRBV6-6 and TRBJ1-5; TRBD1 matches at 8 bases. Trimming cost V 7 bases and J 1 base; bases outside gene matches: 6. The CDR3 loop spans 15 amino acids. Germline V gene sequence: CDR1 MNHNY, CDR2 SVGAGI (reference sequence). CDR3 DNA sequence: TGTGCCAGCATCGAACAGGGGGACAGCAATCAGCCCCAGCATTTT. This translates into CASIEQGDSNQPQHF.

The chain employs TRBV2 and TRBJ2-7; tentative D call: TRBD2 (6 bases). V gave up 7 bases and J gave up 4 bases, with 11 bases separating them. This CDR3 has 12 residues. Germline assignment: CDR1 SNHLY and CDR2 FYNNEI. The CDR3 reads CASNPGRYEQYF. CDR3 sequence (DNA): TGTGCCAGCAATCCAGGGAGGTACGAGCAGTACTTC.

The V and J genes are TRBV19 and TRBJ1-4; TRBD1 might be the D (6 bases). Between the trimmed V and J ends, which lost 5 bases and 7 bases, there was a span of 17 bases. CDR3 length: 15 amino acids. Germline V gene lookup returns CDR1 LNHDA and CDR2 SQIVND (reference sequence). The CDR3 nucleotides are TGTGCCAGTAGTCCGGCGGGGGCGCAACGTGAAAAACTGTTTTTT. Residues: CASSPAGAQREKLFF.

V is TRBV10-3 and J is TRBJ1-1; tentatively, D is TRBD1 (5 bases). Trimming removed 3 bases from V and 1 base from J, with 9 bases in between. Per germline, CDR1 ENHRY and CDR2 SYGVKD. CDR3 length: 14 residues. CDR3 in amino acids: CAISDTGANTEAFF. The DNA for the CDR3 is TGTGCCATCAGTGATACTGGGGCGAACACTGAAGCTTTCTTT.

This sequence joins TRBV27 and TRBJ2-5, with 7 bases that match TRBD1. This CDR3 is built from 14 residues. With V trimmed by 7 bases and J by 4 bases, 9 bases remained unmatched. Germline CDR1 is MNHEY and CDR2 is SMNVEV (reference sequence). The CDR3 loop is CASTRQGRGETQYF. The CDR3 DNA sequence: TGTGCCAGCACCCGACAGGGAAGAGGAGAGACCCAGTACTTC.

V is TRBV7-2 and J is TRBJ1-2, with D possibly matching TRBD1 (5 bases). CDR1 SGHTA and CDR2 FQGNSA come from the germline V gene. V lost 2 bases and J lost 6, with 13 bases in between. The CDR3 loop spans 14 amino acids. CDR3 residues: CASSLRGREDGYTF. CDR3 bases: TGTGCCAGCAGCTTAAGGGGCAGGGAGGATGGCTACACCTTC.

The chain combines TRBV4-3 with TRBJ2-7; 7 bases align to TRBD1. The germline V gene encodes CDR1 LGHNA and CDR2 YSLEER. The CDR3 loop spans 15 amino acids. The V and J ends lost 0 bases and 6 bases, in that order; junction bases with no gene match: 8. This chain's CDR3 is CASSQDETGISEQYF. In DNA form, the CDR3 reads TGCGCCAGCAGCCAAGATGAGACAGGGATTAGCGAGCAGTACTTC.

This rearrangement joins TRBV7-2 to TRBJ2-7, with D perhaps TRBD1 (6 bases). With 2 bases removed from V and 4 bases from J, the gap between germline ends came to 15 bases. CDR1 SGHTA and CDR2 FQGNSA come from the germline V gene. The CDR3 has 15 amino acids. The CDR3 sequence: CASSLIAGASYEQYF. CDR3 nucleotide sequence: TGTGCCAGCAGCTTAATCGCAGGGGCCAGTTACGAGCAGTACTTC.

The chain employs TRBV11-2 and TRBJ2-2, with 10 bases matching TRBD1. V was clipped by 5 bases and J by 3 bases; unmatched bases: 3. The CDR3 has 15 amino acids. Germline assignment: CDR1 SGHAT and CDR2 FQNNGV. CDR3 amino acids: CASSPGTGDTGELFF. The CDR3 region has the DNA TGTGCCAGCAGCCCCGGGACAGGGGACACCGGGGAGCTGTTTTTT.

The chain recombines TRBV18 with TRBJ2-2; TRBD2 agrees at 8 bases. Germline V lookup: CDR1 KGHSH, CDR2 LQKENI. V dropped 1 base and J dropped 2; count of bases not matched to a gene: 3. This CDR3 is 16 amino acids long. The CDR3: CASSPLSGGNTGELFF. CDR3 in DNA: TGTGCCAGCTCACCACTCAGCGGGGGCAACACCGGGGAGCTGTTTTTT.

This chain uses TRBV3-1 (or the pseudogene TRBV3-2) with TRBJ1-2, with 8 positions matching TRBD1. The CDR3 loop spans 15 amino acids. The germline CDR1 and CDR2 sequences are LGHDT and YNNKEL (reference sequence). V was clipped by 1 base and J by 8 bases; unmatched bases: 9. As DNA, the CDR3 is TGTGCCAGCAGCCAAGGAACGGAGGACAGGGACGGCTACACCTTC. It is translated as CASSQGTEDRDGYTF.

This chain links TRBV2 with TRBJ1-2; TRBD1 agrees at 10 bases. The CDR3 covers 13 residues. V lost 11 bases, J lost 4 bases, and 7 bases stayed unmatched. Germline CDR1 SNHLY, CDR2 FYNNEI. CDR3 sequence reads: CAGGQGEGYGYTF. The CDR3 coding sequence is TGTGCCGGAGGACAGGGGGAAGGCTATGGCTACACCTTC.

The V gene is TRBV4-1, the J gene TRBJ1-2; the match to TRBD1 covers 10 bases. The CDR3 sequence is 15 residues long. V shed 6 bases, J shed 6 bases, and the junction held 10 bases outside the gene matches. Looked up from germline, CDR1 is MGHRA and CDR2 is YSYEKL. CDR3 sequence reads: CASRHRGQGVDGYTF. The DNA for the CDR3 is TGCGCCAGCAGGCATAGAGGACAGGGGGTGGATGGCTACACCTTC.

The CDR3 sequence: CASSLYRVEAFF. The CDR3 region has the DNA TGTGCCAGCAGCCTGTACAGGGTGGAAGCTTTCTTT. The V call is TRBV7-8, the J call TRBJ1-1; TRBD1 is a possible D gene (6 bases). Germline-derived CDR1 and CDR2 are SGHVS and FQNEAQ. The V and J ends lost 5 bases and 8 bases respectively, with 12 bases between them. The CDR3 totals 12 residues.

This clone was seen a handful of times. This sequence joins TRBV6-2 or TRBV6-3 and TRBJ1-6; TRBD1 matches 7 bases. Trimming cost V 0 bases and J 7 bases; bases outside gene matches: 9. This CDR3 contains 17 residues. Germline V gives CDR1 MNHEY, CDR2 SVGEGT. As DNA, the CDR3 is TGTGCCAGCAGTTACTCGGGGGCAGGGGGTCGCAATTCACCCCTCCACTTT. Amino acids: CASSYSGAGGRNSPLHF.

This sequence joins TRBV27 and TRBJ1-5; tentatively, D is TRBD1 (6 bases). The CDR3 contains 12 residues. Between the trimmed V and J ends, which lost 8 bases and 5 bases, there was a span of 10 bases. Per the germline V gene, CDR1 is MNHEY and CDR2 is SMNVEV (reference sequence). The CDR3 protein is CASSNRDQPQHF. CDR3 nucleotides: TGTGCCAGCTCGAACAGGGATCAGCCCCAGCATTTT.

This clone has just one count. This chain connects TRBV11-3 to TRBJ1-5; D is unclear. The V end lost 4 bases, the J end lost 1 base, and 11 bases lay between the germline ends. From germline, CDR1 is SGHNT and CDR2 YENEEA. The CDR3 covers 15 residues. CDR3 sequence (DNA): TGTGCCAGCAGCTCAAGTCTTAGAAGCAATCAGCCCCAGCATTTT. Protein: CASSSSLRSNQPQHF.

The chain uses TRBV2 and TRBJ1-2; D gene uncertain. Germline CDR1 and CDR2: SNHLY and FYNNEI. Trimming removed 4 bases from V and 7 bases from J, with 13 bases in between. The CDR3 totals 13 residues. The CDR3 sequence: CASSVAGGAGYTF. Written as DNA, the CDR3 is TGTGCCAGCAGTGTGGCGGGAGGTGCTGGCTACACCTTC.

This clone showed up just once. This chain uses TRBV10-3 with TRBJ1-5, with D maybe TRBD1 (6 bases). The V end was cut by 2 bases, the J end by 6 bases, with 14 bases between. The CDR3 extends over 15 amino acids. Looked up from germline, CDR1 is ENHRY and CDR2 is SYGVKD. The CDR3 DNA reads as TGTGCCATCAGTGAGAGACAGGACTTAGGTCAGCCCCAGCATTTT. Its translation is CAISERQDLGQPQHF.

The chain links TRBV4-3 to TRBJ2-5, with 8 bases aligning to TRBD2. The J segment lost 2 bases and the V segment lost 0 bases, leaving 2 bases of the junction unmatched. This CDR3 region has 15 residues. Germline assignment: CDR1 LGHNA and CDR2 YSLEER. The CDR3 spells CASSQDTGGQETQYF. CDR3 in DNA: TGCGCCAGCAGCCAAGATACGGGGGGGCAAGAGACCCAGTACTTC.

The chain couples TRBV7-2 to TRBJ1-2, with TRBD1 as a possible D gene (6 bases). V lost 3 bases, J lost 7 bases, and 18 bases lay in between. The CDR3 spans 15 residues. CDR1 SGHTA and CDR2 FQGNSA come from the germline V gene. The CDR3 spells CASSLYGQSIRGYTF. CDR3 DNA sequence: TGTGCCAGCAGCTTGTACGGACAGAGTATTCGTGGCTACACCTTC.

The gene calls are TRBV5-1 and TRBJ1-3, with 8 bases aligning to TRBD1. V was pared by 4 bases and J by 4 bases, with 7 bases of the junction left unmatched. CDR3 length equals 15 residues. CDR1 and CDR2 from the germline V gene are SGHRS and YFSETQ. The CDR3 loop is CASSQDRGSGNTIYF. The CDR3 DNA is TGCGCCAGCAGCCAAGACAGGGGTTCGGGAAACACCATATATTTT.

The CDR3 sequence: CASSLSITGHNYGYTF. Written as DNA, the CDR3 is TGTGCCAGCAGCTTGAGCATCACAGGGCATAACTATGGCTACACCTTC. The chain employs TRBV5-6 and TRBJ1-2, with a tentative D call TRBD1 (6 bases). Germline V lookup: CDR1 SGHDT, CDR2 YYEEEE. With 1 base removed from V and 1 base from J, the gap between germline ends came to 14 bases. This CDR3 has 16 amino acids.

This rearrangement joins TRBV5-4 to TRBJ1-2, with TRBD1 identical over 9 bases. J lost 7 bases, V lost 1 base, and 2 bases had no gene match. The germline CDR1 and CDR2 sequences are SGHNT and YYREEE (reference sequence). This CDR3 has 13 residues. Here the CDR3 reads CASSLTGGAGYTF. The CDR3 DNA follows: TGTGCCAGCAGCTTGACAGGGGGCGCTGGCTACACCTTC.

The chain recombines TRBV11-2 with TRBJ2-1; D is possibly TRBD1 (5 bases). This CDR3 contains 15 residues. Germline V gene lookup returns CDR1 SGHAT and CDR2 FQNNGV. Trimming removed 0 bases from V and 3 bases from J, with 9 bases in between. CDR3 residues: CASSLERQYYNEQFF. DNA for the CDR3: TGTGCCAGCAGCTTAGAGCGACAGTACTACAATGAGCAGTTCTTC. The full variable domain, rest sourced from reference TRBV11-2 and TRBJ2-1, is EAGVAQSPRYKIIEKRQSVAFWCNPISGHATLYWYQQILGQGPKLLIQFQNNGVVDDSQLPKDRFSAERLKGVDSTLKIQPAKLEDSAVYLCASSLERQYYNEQFFGPGTRLTVL.

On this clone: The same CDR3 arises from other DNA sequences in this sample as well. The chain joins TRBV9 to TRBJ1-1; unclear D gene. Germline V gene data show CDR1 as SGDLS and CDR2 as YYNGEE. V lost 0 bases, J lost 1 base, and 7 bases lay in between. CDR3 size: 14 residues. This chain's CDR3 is CASSVESGNTEAFF. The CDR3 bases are TGTGCCAGCAGCGTAGAATCGGGGAACACTGAAGCTTTCTTT.

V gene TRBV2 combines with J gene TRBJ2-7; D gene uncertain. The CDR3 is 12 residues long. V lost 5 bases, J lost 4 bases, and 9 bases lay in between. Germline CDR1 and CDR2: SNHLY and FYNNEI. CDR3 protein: CASSPTLYEQYF. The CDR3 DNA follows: TGTGCCAGCAGTCCAACTCTTTACGAGCAGTACTTC.

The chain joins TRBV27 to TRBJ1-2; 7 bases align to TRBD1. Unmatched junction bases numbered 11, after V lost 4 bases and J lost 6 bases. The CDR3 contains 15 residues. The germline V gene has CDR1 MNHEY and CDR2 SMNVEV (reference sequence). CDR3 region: CASSSTRQGINGYTF. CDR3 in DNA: TGTGCCAGCAGTTCAACCCGACAGGGTATCAATGGCTACACCTTC.

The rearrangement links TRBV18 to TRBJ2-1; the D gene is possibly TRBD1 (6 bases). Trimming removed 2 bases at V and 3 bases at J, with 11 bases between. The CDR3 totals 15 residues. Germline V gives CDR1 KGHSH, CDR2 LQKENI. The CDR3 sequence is CASSPFSGDYNEQFF. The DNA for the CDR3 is TGTGCCAGCTCACCATTTTCAGGGGACTACAATGAGCAGTTCTTC.

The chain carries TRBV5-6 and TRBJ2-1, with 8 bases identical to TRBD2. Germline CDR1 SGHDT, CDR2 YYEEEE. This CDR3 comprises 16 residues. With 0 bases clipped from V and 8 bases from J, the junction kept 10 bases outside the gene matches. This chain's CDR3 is CASSLEVSGVFYEQFF. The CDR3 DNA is TGTGCCAGCAGCTTGGAGGTTAGCGGGGTGTTCTATGAGCAGTTCTTC. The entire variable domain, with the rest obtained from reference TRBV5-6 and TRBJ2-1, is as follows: DAGVTQSPTHLIKTRGQQVTLRCSPKSGHDTVSWYQQALGQGPQFIFQYYEEEERQRGNFPDRFSGHQFPNYSSELNVNALLLGDSALYLCASSLEVSGVFYEQFFGPGTRLTVL.

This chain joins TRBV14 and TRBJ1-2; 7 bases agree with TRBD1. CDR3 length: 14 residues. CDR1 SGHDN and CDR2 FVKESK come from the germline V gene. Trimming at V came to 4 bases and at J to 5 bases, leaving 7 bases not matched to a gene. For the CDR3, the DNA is TGTGCCAGCAGCCCCTCAGGGGGGACGTATGGCTACACCTTC. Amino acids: CASSPSGGTYGYTF.